The subject of this entry is one TCR beta chain. This record comes from a study of cytomegalovirus exposure and HLA in healthy donors. The V and J ends lost 4 bases and 2 bases, in that order; junction bases with no gene match: 2. The CDR3 is 15 amino acids. From germline, CDR1 is SEHNR and CDR2 FQNEAQ (reference sequence). Libraries were prepared by immunoSEQ multiplex PCR; TCRdb keeps only in-frame clonotypes and omits some of them. The sample records about 98,000 clones, about 88% being singletons. This TCR was recovered from a man in his late teens or twenties in good health and CMV-seropositive. V gene TRBV7-9 combines with J gene TRBJ2-2, with 9 bases that match TRBD1. Input material: PBMCs. The CDR3 is CASSSQGANTGELFF. The CDR3 DNA reads TGTGCCAGCAGCTCACAGGGGGCCAACACCGGGGAGCTGTTTTTT.